Listed here are 2 T cell receptor beta chains from one sample, sequenced in a study of human T cells and chemical hapten exposure. TCRdb re-analysed the RACE reads in MiXCR, keeping a single row per CDR3 protein. The data show under 400,000 distinct CDR3 sequences, approximately 5.1% seen once. Documented time point: pre-sensitization, week 0. The treatment: therapeutic diphenylcyclopropenone sensitization with weekly scalp DPC. The sequencing used whole blood, collected in connection with sensitization to the hapten diphenylcyclopropenone (DPC). The receptors come from a woman in her forties or fifties with alopecia areata. Some clones in this sample may be carry-over from other donors' samples.

In this sample, this clonotype turned up a few times. The chain carries TRBV5-1 and TRBJ2-7, with D unresolved. Trimming stripped 1 base from V and 5 bases from J, with 10 bases between. This CDR3 has 13 residues. CDR1 is SGHRS and CDR2 is YFSETQ in the germline V gene. CDR3 amino acids: CASSLRRLDEQYF. DNA of the CDR3: TGCGCCAGCAGCTTGCGCAGATTAGACGAGCAGTACTTC.

This clonotype was observed at least ten times. V usage is TRBV7-3 and J usage is TRBJ2-3; TRBD2 matches at 12 bases. Germline V gives CDR1 SGHTA, CDR2 FQGTGA. Trimming cost V 5 bases and J 3 bases; bases outside gene matches: 6. The CDR3 has 16 amino acids. The CDR3 sequence is CASSTPTSGGTDTQYF. CDR3 sequence (DNA): TGTGCCAGCAGCACGCCGACTAGCGGGGGAACAGATACGCAGTATTTT.